This paragraph reports one T cell receptor (beta chain). What it recognizes is unknown. Cultured CD4+ T cell DNA underwent sequencing with the Oncomine TCR Beta short-read assay. TCRdb called the PCR reads again in MiXCR, with one record for every CDR3 protein. The sample has about 4,300 distinct CDR3 sequences, 50% to 65% seen once; the top ten hold roughly 31%. This sample was taken from a study of vaccination and CD4 T cells after COVID-19. Documented treatment: approximately nine-day PBMC culture with coronavirus spike peptide pools or control peptides (ViraFEST assay). CD4+ T cells that came from the unexposed donor were collected before the COVID-19 pandemic (2011-2018). Germline values: CDR1 MNHNS, CDR2 SASEGT. The CDR3 has 17 residues. V was pared by 6 bases and J by 0 bases, with 12 bases of the junction left unmatched.

This sequence was found in a human donor in good health. Sequencing was carried out using CD4+ T cells from blood, cultured in vitro. The genes are TRBV6-1 and TRBJ2-3, with 7 nucleotides matching TRBD2. The CDR3 sequence is CASSDRPGAGSTDTQYF. In DNA, the CDR3 is TGTGCCAGCAGCGACCGGCCGGGAGCGGGGAGCACAGATACGCAGTATTTT.